The clone carrying this TCR beta chain was detected many times. The germline V and J ends were trimmed by 3 bases and 2 bases, with 14 bases remaining between them. CDR1 and CDR2 from the germline V gene are SGHVS and FQNEAQ. CDR3 length: 15 residues. The record originates from a study of blood T cell repertoires in COVID-19. Study as a whole: PBMCs, B-cell-depleted T cells, or T cells were the source of the cDNA or gDNA that made up the material.

The Seattle patients, enrolled during active infection, were followed longitudinally. Authors' data handling: Nucleated cell counts were estimated from reference gene primer amplification. Profiling relied on immunoSEQ multiplex PCR, and the TCRdb table lists in-frame clones only, not all of them. D and trimming come from the DNA, and the V and J calls and clone size come from that table. The data contain approximately 170,000 clones, approximately 91% of them singletons. This clonotype was sampled from a man between 18 and 29 years old with COVID-19, enrolled during active disease. This chain links TRBV7-8 with TRBJ2-7; D might be TRBD1 (6 bases). Sequenced: peripheral blood. In DNA form, the CDR3 reads TGTGCCAGCAGCTTCCGGACAGTTAGCACCTACGAGCAGTACTTC. Amino acids: CASSFRTVSTYEQYF.